This T cell receptor beta chain comes out of a study of cytomegalovirus exposure and HLA in healthy donors (dated 2017 in TCRdb). With respect to the entire study: An earlier analysis of approximately 640 of the donors reported approximately 290 Gb of sequence data and roughly 100 million unique TCR beta sequences from approximately 180 million T cells. Using immunosequencing, the study profiled T cell repertoires from about 620 subjects and related those repertoires to cytomegalovirus serostatus. A later analysis re-examined previously published TCR beta repertoires from just over 650 donors and added high-resolution HLA genotyping to investigate patterns of TCR occurrence. The study combined high-throughput TCR immunosequencing, statistical association of individual TCRs with disease status, and machine learning to predict cytomegalovirus infection status. Rather than using new phenotypic data, the later analysis identified candidate immune exposures from TCR beta sequences and from how often those sequences occurred across donors. Approximately 300 gigabases of sequencing data and roughly 81 million unique TCR sequences made up an early release that covered over 550 HLA-typed donors. Genome-wide SNP genotypes for about 65% of the roughly 670 donors were used in a later genetic analysis, which treated that subset as a discovery cohort. To decide whether each TCR beta V gene segment behaved as functional or pseudogenic, an earlier analysis of some 600 of the donors relied on high-throughput TCR beta sequencing. Besides the first cohort of around 700 subjects, a separate validation cohort made up of over 95 different subjects was used. Typing coverage differed by locus: A, B, C, DRB1 and DQB1 were typed in about 629-630 donors, DQA1 in about 500, DPA1 in around 610, and DPB1 in approximately 450. Both class I and class II loci were covered by HLA typing, at four-digit resolution. Every discovery cohort repertoire had been produced on one sequencing platform. The study aimed to test whether cataloging public T cell receptors could reveal signatures of past pathogen exposure. Among a few hundred genotyped donors of the cohort, an average of around 240,000 unique TCR beta nucleotide sequences were sequenced per donor, 15% to 20% of them non-productive. The genetic ancestry cluster associated with self-reported Caucasian donors included 80% to 90% of the roughly 410 genotyped donors. Donor age, sex, ethnicity and CMV serostatus were compiled alongside the repertoire data. About five DR-DQ haplotypes were treated as single units for association and clustering because of strong linkage in the cohort.

Libraries were prepared through the immunoSEQ multiplex PCR assay. A mixture of 60 forward primers for TCR Vbeta segments and 13 reverse primers for TCR Jbeta segments was used in the multiplex PCR. The CDR3 region of rearranged TCR beta genes was amplified from genomic DNA with a multiplex PCR assay. Amplified TCR beta libraries were sequenced as 87-base-pair reads on the Illumina HiSeq System. Regarding the original processing steps: In a later analysis, approximately 74 million unique TCR beta chains were counted across the roughly 700 repertoires, and roughly 9.9 million of these chains were shared by at least two donors. Raw reads were error-corrected and collapsed into unique sequences by a nearest-neighbor algorithm in which closely related sequences were merged to remove PCR and sequencing errors. Alignment of CDR3 sequences to IMGT reference sequences was used to assign V, D and J gene segments. For a sequence to be retained, at least a six-nucleotide match to both a V gene segment and a J gene segment was required. A rearrangement was called productive if the CDR3 had no stop codons and remained in frame with V and J, and every other rearrangement was called non-productive. CDR3 was defined according to IMGT convention as the region running from the second conserved V-encoded cysteine to the conserved J-encoded phenylalanine. Sequences without an unambiguous match to a single V gene segment were excluded from the earlier analysis of 450 to 750 of the donors. In an earlier analysis of 587 of the donors, a V segment was called functional when productive rearrangements were above 56.7%, and segregating when the standard deviation between donors exceeded 5%. A statistical classification framework was built to diagnose cytomegalovirus status from the catalog of TCR beta chain sequences. In a later analysis, TCR nucleotide sequences were compared against IMGT/GENE-DB human TR gene sequences so that V and J genes could be assigned. In a later analysis, CDR3 sequences and most-parsimonious VDJ recombination scenarios were assigned using the TCRdist pipeline. In a later analysis, each TCR beta chain was defined by its CDR3 amino acid sequence together with its V-gene family, and reads lacking a unique V-gene family were excluded. To address suspected cross-contamination and a sequencing artifact, a later analysis removed a few hundred highly shared, low-generation-probability nucleotide sequences. A later analysis calculated a clonal expansion index for each public chain from normalized within-repertoire ranks of inferred template counts. In a later analysis, generation probabilities were computed with a VDJ recombination model fitted to out-of-frame rearrangements, and the resulting probabilities were checked against IGoR. A later analysis scored TCR-TCR, TCR-HLA and TCR-CMV co-occurrence with hypergeometric tests, applying a repertoire-size bias correction to TCR pairs. In a later analysis, false discovery rates were estimated by permuting HLA or CMV assignments 20 times. In a later analysis, co-occurring TCRs were grouped using DBSCAN, with TCRdist sequence similarity added in when clustering inside HLA-allele-positive subsets. For co-occurrence clustering, repertoires with fewer than 30,000 or more than 120,000 public chains were excluded, along with five or six repertoires with anomalous nucleotide sharing. Imported from immuneACCESS, the table was reduced by TCRdb to in-frame sequences with V and J called. These copies leave out some clones; in studies compared against another copy, an unresolved V gene accounts for under half, and the cause of the remainder is not known. V, J and clone size are those of that table, while D and trimming were read from the DNA. The sample includes roughly 150,000 clones, with about 81% observed a single time. The ten largest clones take up about 1.9% of the sample.

A single count supports this clone. No antigen is known for it. Base qualities are missing; no much larger clone stands one base away. Different DNA sequences within this sample yield the same CDR3. The cohort comprised some 680 healthy bone marrow donors. All cohort members were sampled while nominally healthy, although unrecorded immune exposures were likely present. The donor tested CMV seronegative, placing the donor among the 300 to 400 seronegative members of the cohort. A peripheral blood sample was collected from each donor, and TCR beta sequencing was performed on peripheral blood mononuclear cells. The Qiagen DNeasy Blood Extraction Kit was used to extract genomic DNA from the blood cell samples. Study-wide conclusions, independent of this receptor: An association between a missense DCLRE1C variant and V-gene and J-gene trimming of TCR beta chains was found in a later genetic analysis and replicated in an independent cohort. In the study, some 180 TCR beta chains were listed as associated with cytomegalovirus. At a false discovery rate of 0.05, a later analysis linked 15,000 to 20,000 TCR beta sequences to specific HLA alleles. It was suggested by the authors that the approach could potentially be generalized to other disease states and immunological phenotypes. According to a later analysis, most CMV-associated TCR beta chains appeared to be HLA-restricted, and the HLA associations seemed to be driven largely by CMV exposure. Presence/absence analyses assumed roughly uniform sequencing depth across donors, an assumption that may not hold. CMV serostatus was the only immune exposure information available for the cohort. A cluster of highly shared sequence variants was judged likely to be a technical artifact of the sequencing pipeline. Across donors, most TCR sequences were observed very rarely, whereas some public TCRs were present in many individuals. The classifier was reported to diagnose cytomegalovirus status with high specificity and sensitivity in both the original cohort and the validation cohort. Only TCR beta chains were sequenced in this cohort, and the absence of alpha or paired-chain data limited detectable features. A later analysis reported that several top co-occurrence clusters appeared linked to parvovirus B19, influenza, CMV and Epstein-Barr virus. In vitro tests confirmed that a few of the cytomegalovirus-associated TCR beta chains recognize cytomegalovirus antigens. Correlated functional status among segregating V segments might be attributable to linkage disequilibrium, but an unknown experimental factor could not be ruled out. In a later analysis, TCR association rates were found to vary across HLA loci, with the most associated TCRs seen for DRB1 alleles and the fewest for HLA-C alleles. HLA typing was unavailable for some donors at each locus, so association tests used only the typed subset. Assigning TCR associations to individual alleles was difficult when HLA alleles, especially DR and DQ, strongly co-occurred. Because counts were too low, approximately 18 rarely observed V segments, including chromosome 9 orphons, were excluded from the earlier analysis of around 640 of the donors. Some IMGT-functional V segments, including TRBV6-2 and TRBV6-3, could not be distinguished by the 87-base-pair reads and were therefore excluded. In an earlier analysis of around 600 of the donors, most TCR beta V segments were observed in productive rearrangements about 90% or about 30% of the time, broadly matching IMGT annotations. In a later analysis, HLA-associated TCR beta chains showed more clonal expansion and lower generation probabilities than non-associated chains that were equally common. A later genetic analysis reported fewer N-insertions in productive TCRs among donors in an Asian-associated ancestry cluster than the approximately 670-donor mean. A further reported finding was that TCR beta sequences accurately predicted the HLA-A and HLA-B alleles for most subjects in the first cohort.

Inclusive of the bounding cysteine and phenylalanine, the CDR3 is 13 residues long. The read is trimmed to its CDR3 DNA, 39 bases read in frame from base 1. V gives up 5 bases and J gives up 3 bases, and the segment between their germline ends measures 12 bases. Per the germline V gene, SGHRS is the CDR1 and YFSETQ is the CDR2. The sequence is built from TRBV5-1 and TRBJ2-7; TRBD1 is a weak D gene call, 5 bases matching. This clonotype was obtained from a woman younger than 30 in good health and CMV-seronegative. Specimen: PBMCs. Here the CDR3 is given as CASRPGQNYEQYF. DNA sequence: TGCGCCAGCAGGCCAGGACAAAACTACGAGCAGTACTTC.